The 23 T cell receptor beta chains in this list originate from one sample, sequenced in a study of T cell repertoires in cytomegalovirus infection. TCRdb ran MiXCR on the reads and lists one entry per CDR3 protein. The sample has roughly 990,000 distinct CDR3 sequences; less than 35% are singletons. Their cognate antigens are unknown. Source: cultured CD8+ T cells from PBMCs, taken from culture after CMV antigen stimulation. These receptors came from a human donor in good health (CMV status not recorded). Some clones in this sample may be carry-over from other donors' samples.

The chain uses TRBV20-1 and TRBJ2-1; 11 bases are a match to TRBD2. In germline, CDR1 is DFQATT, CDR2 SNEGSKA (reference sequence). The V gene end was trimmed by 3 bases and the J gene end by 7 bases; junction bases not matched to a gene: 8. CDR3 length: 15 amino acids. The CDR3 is CSARGLAGGWNEQFF. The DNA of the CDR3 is TGCAGTGCTAGGGGGCTAGCGGGGGGTTGGAATGAGCAGTTCTTC.

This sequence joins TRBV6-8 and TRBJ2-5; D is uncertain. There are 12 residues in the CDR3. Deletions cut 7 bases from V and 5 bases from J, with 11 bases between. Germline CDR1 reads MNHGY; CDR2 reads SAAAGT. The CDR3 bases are TGTGCCAGCACCGGGTCACGGGAGACCCAGTACTTC. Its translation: CASTGSRETQYF.

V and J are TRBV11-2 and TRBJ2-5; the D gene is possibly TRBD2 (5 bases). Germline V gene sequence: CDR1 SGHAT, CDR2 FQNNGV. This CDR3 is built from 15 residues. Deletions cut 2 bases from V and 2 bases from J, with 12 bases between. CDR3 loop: CASSLRAGIQETQYF. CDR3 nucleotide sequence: TGTGCCAGCAGCTTAAGGGCGGGCATTCAAGAGACCCAGTACTTC.

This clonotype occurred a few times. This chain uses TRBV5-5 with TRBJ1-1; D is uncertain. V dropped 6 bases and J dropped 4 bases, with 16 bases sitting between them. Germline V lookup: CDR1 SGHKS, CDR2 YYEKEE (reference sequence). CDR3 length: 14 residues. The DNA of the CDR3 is TGTGCCAGCACCTATTTTCGTACGGGCACTGAAGCTTTCTTT. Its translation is CASTYFRTGTEAFF.

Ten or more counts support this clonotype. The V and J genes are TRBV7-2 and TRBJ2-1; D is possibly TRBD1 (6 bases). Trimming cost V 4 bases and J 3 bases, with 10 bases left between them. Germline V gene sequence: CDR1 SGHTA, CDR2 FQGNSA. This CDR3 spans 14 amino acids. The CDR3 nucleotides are TGTGCCAGCAGCTACGGGACATTCTACAATGAGCAGTTCTTC. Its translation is CASSYGTFYNEQFF.

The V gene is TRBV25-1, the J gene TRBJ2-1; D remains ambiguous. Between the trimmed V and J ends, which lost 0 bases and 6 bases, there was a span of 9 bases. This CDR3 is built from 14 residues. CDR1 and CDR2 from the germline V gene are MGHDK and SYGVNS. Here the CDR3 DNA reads TGTGCCAGCAGTGAATATAGGGTTGGCAATGAGCAGTTCTTC. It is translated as CASSEYRVGNEQFF.

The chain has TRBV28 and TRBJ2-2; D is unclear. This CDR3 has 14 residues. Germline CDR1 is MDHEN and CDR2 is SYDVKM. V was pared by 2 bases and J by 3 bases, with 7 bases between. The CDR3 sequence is CASSLRYDTGELFF. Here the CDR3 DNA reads TGTGCCAGCAGTTTACGATATGACACCGGGGAGCTGTTTTTT.

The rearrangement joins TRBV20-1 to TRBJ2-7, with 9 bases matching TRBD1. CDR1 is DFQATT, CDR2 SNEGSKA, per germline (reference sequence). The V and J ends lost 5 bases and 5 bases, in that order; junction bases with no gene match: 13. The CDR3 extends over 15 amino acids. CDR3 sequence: CSAVTHTGGYDEQYF. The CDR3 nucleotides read TGCAGTGCTGTAACCCACACAGGGGGCTACGACGAGCAGTACTTC.

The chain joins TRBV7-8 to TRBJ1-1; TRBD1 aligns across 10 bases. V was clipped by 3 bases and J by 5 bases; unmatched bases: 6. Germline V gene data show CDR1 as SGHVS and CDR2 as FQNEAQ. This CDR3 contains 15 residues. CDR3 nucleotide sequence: TGTGCCAGCAGCTTGCGACAGGGGGCCTGGACTGAAGCTTTCTTT. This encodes CASSLRQGAWTEAFF.

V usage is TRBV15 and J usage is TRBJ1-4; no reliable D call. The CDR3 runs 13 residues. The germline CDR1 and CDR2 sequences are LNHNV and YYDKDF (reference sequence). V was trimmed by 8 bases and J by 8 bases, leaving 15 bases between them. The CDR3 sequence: CATGPSLWEKLFF. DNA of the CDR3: TGTGCCACCGGACCATCGCTTTGGGAAAAACTGTTTTTT.

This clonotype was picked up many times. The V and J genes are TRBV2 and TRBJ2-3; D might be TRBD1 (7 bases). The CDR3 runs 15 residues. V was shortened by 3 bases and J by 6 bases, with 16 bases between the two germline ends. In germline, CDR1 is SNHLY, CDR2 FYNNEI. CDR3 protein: CASSDVAGGRDTQYF. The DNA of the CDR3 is TGTGCCAGCAGTGACGTGGCAGGGGGGCGGGATACGCAGTATTTT.

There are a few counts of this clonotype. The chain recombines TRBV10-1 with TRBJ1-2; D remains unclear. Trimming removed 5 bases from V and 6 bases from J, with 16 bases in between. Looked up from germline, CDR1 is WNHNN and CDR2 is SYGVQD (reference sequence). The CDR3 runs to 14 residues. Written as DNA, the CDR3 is TGCGCCAGCAGTCAGAGCCCTGGATTGGATGGCTACACCTTC. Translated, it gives CASSQSPGLDGYTF.

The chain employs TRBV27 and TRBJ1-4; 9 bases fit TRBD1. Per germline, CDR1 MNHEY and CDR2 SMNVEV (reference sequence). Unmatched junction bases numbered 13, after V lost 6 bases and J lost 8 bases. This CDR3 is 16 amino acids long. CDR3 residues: CASSWVWTGVSEKLFF. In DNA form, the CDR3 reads TGTGCCAGCAGCTGGGTTTGGACAGGGGTGAGCGAAAAACTGTTTTTT.

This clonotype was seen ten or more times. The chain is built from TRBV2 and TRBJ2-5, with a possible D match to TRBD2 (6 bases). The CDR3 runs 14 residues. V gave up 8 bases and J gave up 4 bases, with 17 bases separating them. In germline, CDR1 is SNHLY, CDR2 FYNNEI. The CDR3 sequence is CASVGGPVRETQYF. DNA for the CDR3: TGTGCCAGCGTCGGGGGACCCGTAAGAGAGACCCAGTACTTC.

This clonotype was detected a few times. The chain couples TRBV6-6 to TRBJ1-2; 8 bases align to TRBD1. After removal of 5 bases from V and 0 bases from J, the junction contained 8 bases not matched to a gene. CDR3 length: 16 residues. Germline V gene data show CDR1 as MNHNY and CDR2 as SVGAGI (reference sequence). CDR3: CASSQRTGQANYGYTF. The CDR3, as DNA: TGTGCCAGCAGTCAACGGACAGGGCAAGCTAACTATGGCTACACCTTC.

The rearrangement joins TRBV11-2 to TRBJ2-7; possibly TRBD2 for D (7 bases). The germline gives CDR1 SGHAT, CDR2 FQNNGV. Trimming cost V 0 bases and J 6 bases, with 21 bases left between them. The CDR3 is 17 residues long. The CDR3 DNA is TGTGCCAGCAGCTTAGATCGAGGGGGGGGACGCCCTGGCGAGCAGTACGTC. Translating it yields CASSLDRGGGRPGEQYV.

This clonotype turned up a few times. CDR3 loop: CASSPSEGIVFF. DNA of the CDR3: TGCGCCAGCAGCCCGAGCGAGGGTATTGTGTTTTTT. The chain has TRBV4-1 and TRBJ1-4; D is ambiguous. Germline CDR1 reads MGHRA; CDR2 reads YSYEKL. V was clipped by 4 bases and J by 15 bases, with 15 bases between them. There are 12 residues in the CDR3.

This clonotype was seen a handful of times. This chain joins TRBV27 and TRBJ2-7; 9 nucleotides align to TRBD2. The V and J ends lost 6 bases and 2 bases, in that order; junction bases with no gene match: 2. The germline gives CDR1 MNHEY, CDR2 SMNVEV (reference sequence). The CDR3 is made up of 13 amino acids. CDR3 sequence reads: CASRSSGAYEQYV. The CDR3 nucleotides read TGTGCCAGCAGGTCTAGCGGGGCCTACGAGCAGTACGTC.

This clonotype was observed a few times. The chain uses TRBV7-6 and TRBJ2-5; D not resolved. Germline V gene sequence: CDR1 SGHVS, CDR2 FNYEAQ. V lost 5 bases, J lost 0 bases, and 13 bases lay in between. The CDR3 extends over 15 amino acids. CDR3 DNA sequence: TGTGCCAGCAGCCCCCTAAGGATACACCAAGAGACCCAGTACTTC. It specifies CASSPLRIHQETQYF.

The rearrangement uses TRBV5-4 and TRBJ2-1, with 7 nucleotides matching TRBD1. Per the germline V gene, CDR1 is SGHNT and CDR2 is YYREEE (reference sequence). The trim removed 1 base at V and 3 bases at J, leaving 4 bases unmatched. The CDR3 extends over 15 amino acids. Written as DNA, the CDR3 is TGTGCCAGCAGCTTGAACAGGGGAATCTACAATGAGCAGTTCTTC. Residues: CASSLNRGIYNEQFF.

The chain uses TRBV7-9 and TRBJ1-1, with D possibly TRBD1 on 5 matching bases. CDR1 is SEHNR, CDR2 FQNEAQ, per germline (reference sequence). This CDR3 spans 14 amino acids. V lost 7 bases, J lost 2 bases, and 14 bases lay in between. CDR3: CASTGGWGNTEAFF. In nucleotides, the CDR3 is TGTGCCAGCACCGGGGGGTGGGGTAACACTGAAGCTTTCTTT.

This CDR3 is CASSLAPDNWGGYTF. As DNA, the CDR3 is TGTGCCAGCAGCTTAGCCCCAGACAACTGGGGTGGCTACACCTTC. The gene calls are TRBV11-2 and TRBJ1-2, with no clear D. CDR3 length: 15 amino acids. CDR1 and CDR2 (germline): SGHAT, FQNNGV. Deletions cut 1 base from V and 7 bases from J, with 16 bases between.

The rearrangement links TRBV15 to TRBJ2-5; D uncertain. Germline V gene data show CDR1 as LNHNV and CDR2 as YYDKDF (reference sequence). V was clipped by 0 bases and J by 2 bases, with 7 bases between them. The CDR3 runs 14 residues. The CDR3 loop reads CATSRDHQQETQYF. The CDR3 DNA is TGTGCCACCAGCAGAGATCACCAGCAAGAGACCCAGTACTTC.